This T cell receptor (beta chain) was identified during a study of cytomegalovirus exposure and HLA in healthy donors. A word on this clone: What it binds is unknown.

The primer mix had 60 Vbeta and 13 Jbeta primers. Assay: immunoSEQ multiplex PCR; the TCRdb copy retains only in-frame clones and omits some. This table holds approximately 130,000 clones, around 83% found once. The CDR3 is made up of 15 amino acids. J was trimmed by 3 bases and V by 3 bases; bases with no gene match: 3. Germline CDR1 is MNHEY and CDR2 is SVGAGI. Findings and caveats of the study: In a later analysis, TCR beta V- and J-gene trimming showed a link to a missense DCLRE1C variant. Later, an analysis found that common viral pathogens appeared to be linked with several of the most significant clusters.

V is TRBV6-5 and J is TRBJ2-1; 9 bases align to TRBD1. Sequencing was done on a sample of PBMCs. The TCR comes from a man in his forties or fifties in good health and CMV-seronegative. The CDR3 DNA reads as TGTGCCAGCAGTTATACAGGGGGCCACTACAATGAGCAGTTCTTC. This translates into CASSYTGGHYNEQFF.